These 28 T cell receptor beta chains originate from one sample sequenced in a study of T-cell reconstitution after alpha-beta-depleted transplantation in children. Preparation of the TCRbeta library was carried out with unique molecular identifiers. In TCRdb, the PCR reads were re-called with MiXCR into one record per CDR3 protein. The sample yields about 340,000 distinct CDR3 sequences, over 9% seen once. This specimen was PBMCs from the stem cell graft donor, taken from the stem cell graft. These receptors were obtained from a human donor who donated a stem cell graft to a child with acute lymphoblastic leukemia.

This clonotype was found many times. The chain has TRBV15 and TRBJ2-1; D is uncertain. This CDR3 region has 16 residues. The ends were cut back, 0 bases at V and 0 bases at J, with 9 bases in the middle. Per germline, CDR1 LNHNV and CDR2 YYDKDF (reference sequence). This chain's CDR3 is CATSRDGRSSYNEQFF. As DNA, the CDR3 is TGTGCCACCAGCAGAGATGGCAGAAGCTCCTACAATGAGCAGTTCTTC.

This clonotype came up a few times. The chain uses TRBV27 and TRBJ1-1, with D maybe TRBD1 (5 bases). Trimming took off 2 bases at V and 5 bases at J, with 15 bases between the two ends. CDR1 MNHEY and CDR2 SMNVEV come from the germline V gene (reference sequence). The CDR3 sequence is 15 residues long. The CDR3: CASSLAGQPSTEAFF. The CDR3 coding sequence is TGTGCCAGCAGTTTAGCCGGACAACCATCGACTGAAGCTTTCTTT.

This clonotype was counted a few times. The genes are TRBV3-1 and TRBJ2-5; D is unresolved. V lost 6 bases to trimming and J lost 5 bases, with 13 bases between them. The length of the CDR3 is 13 residues. The germline gives CDR1 LGHDT, CDR2 YNNKEL (reference sequence). The CDR3 region has the DNA TGTGCCAGCAGAGTCCCTAGTGGCGAGACCCAGTACTTC. The encoded protein is CASRVPSGETQYF.

The V and J genes are TRBV5-1 and TRBJ2-7, with D tentatively TRBD1 (6 bases). The germline V gene encodes CDR1 SGHRS and CDR2 YFSETQ. The CDR3 loop spans 15 amino acids. V lost 5 bases and J lost 2, with 17 bases in between. The CDR3 sequence is CASSPAGTTTYEQYF. In nucleotides, the CDR3 is TGCGCCAGCAGTCCCGCCGGGACAACGACCTACGAGCAGTACTTC.

The V call is TRBV10-3, the J call TRBJ1-4; D is uncertain. The CDR3 consists of 15 residues. Trimming stripped 5 bases from V and 4 bases from J, with 14 bases between. Looked up from germline, CDR1 is ENHRY and CDR2 is SYGVKD. CDR3: CAISSEQANNEKLFF. The CDR3 nucleotides read TGTGCCATCAGTTCCGAGCAGGCGAATAATGAAAAACTGTTTTTT.

The chain combines TRBV5-1 with TRBJ2-1; 10 bases line up with TRBD2. This CDR3 region has 16 residues. Per germline, CDR1 SGHRS and CDR2 YFSETQ. V lost 0 bases, J lost 8 bases, and 8 bases stayed unmatched. The CDR3 sequence: CASSLAPAGGGYEQFF. DNA for the CDR3: TGCGCCAGCAGCTTGGCCCCAGCGGGAGGGGGATATGAGCAGTTCTTC.

The rearrangement links TRBV11-2 to TRBJ2-1; 8 bases line up with TRBD2. Germline V gives CDR1 SGHAT, CDR2 FQNNGV. The V gene end was trimmed by 8 bases and the J gene end by 10 bases; junction bases not matched to a gene: 16. The CDR3 consists of 15 residues. CDR3 nucleotides: TGTGCCAGCGGCTACTATAGCGGGGCCGGGGGCGAGCAGTTCTTC. Protein product: CASGYYSGAGGEQFF.

This rearrangement joins TRBV5-1 to TRBJ2-4; no firm D call. CDR1 is SGHRS, CDR2 YFSETQ, per germline. The germline V and J ends were trimmed by 5 bases and 7 bases, with 13 bases remaining between them. The CDR3 covers 13 residues. CDR3 sequence reads: CASSPDSVNIQYF. CDR3 DNA sequence: TGCGCCAGCAGTCCTGACTCTGTTAACATTCAGTACTTC.

This clonotype was seen more than once but under ten times. The chain joins TRBV7-2 to TRBJ2-7; a possible D gene is TRBD2 (5 bases). Germline CDR1 reads SGHTA; CDR2 reads FQGNSA. The germline V and J ends were trimmed by 1 base and 0 bases, with 10 bases remaining between them. The CDR3 is made up of 15 amino acids. CDR3 bases: TGTGCCAGCAGCTTAGGGCGGGCCTCCTCCTACGAGCAGTACTTC. Its protein product is CASSLGRASSYEQYF.

A few counts support this clonotype. CDR3 in amino acids: CASSYGWRGASNQPQHF. In nucleotides, the CDR3 is TGTGCCAGCAGTTATGGGTGGAGGGGAGCTAGCAATCAGCCCCAGCATTTT. The chain couples TRBV6-2 or TRBV6-3 to TRBJ1-5, with D perhaps TRBD1 (5 bases). Trimming pared 3 bases from V and 0 bases from J, leaving 15 bases between. CDR1 and CDR2 (germline): MNHEY, SVGEGT. The CDR3 has 17 amino acids.

The CDR3 nucleotides are TGTGCCAGCAGCTTAACACAGGGAATCGAGCAGTACTTC. Its translation is CASSLTQGIEQYF. The V call is TRBV7-9, the J call TRBJ2-7; perhaps TRBD1 as D (6 bases). V gave up 2 bases and J gave up 6 bases, with 11 bases separating them. In germline, CDR1 is SEHNR, CDR2 FQNEAQ (reference sequence). The CDR3 is made up of 13 amino acids. The full variable domain, its missing parts supplied by reference TRBV7-9 and TRBJ2-7, is DTGVSQNPRHKITKRGQNVTFRCDPISEHNRLYWYRQTLGQGPEFLTYFQNEAQLEKSRLLSDRFSAERPKGSFSTLEIQRTEQGDSAMYLCASSLTQGIEQYFGPGTRLTVT.

CDR3 in amino acids: CASSLVAGGYNNEQFF. In DNA, the CDR3 is TGCGCCAGCAGCTTGGTCGCAGGGGGTTACAACAATGAGCAGTTCTTC. The J gene is TRBJ2-1, the V gene TRBV5-1; TRBD1 aligns across 7 bases. Per germline, CDR1 SGHRS and CDR2 YFSETQ. The CDR3 is 16 residues long. Trimming removed 0 bases from V and 5 bases from J; junction bases left unmatched: 8.

This clonotype was seen repeatedly, ten times or more. The CDR3 loop reads CASSYDPSGYNEQFF. Written as DNA, the CDR3 is TGTGCCAGCAGTTACGACCCGAGCGGGTACAATGAGCAGTTCTTC. The rearrangement joins TRBV6-5 to TRBJ2-1; D perhaps matches TRBD2 (6 bases). This CDR3 has 15 residues. Trimming removed 2 bases from V and 4 bases from J, with 12 bases in between. The germline V gene has CDR1 MNHEY and CDR2 SVGAGI.

The J gene is TRBJ2-7, the V gene TRBV9; D uncertain. Germline V gene sequence: CDR1 SGDLS, CDR2 YYNGEE. The CDR3 contains 13 residues. With 0 bases removed from V and 3 bases from J, the gap between germline ends came to 7 bases. Here the CDR3 DNA reads TGTGCCAGCAGCGTAGCCCCTCTCTACGAGCAGTACTTC. This sequence encodes CASSVAPLYEQYF.

This clonotype was seen a few times. The chain recombines TRBV7-8 with TRBJ2-1; the match to TRBD1 covers 7 bases. Germline trimming cut 5 bases from V and 1 base from J; bases unmatched to any gene: 5. The CDR3 consists of 15 residues. The germline gives CDR1 SGHVS, CDR2 FQNEAQ. In DNA, the CDR3 is TGTGCCAGCAGCGCAGGACAGGATTCCTACAATGAGCAGTTCTTC. The encoded protein is CASSAGQDSYNEQFF.

The J gene is TRBJ2-7, the V gene TRBV7-9; D might be TRBD2 (7 bases). The germline V gene encodes CDR1 SEHNR and CDR2 FQNEAQ (reference sequence). The CDR3 has 18 amino acids. V dropped 11 bases and J dropped 0 bases, with 29 bases sitting between them. CDR3 protein: CAFSPAGRGRLPSYEQYF. CDR3 coding DNA: TGTGCCTTCAGTCCGGCTGGGAGGGGGAGGCTCCCCTCCTACGAGCAGTACTTC. The full variable domain, in which reference TRBV7-9 and TRBJ2-7 provide the parts outside the CDR3, is DTGVSQNPRHKITKRGQNVTFRCDPISEHNRLYWYRQTLGQGPEFLTYFQNEAQLEKSRLLSDRFSAERPKGSFSTLEIQRTEQGDSAMYLCAFSPAGRGRLPSYEQYFGPGTRLTVT.

The sample holds one count of this clonotype. The chain carries TRBV24-1 and TRBJ1-4, with 8 nucleotides matching TRBD1. The length of the CDR3 is 17 residues. Germline lookup yields CDR1 KGHDR and CDR2 SFDVKD. J lost 3 bases, V lost 7 bases, and 12 bases had no gene match. The CDR3 DNA reads as TGTGCCACCAGGGATCCCCGACCGGGACAGGCTAATGAAAAACTGTTTTTT. This sequence encodes CATRDPRPGQANEKLFF.

This rearrangement joins TRBV7-2 to TRBJ1-5; tentative D call: TRBD1 (5 bases). V lost 2 bases to trimming and J lost 0 bases, with 8 bases between them. The CDR3 is 15 residues long. Looked up from germline, CDR1 is SGHTA and CDR2 is FQGNSA. The CDR3 DNA is TGTGCCAGCAGCTTAAGCAGGGTTAGCAATCAGCCCCAGCATTTT. Translating it yields CASSLSRVSNQPQHF.

This clonotype was counted a few times. The genes are TRBV20-1 and TRBJ2-5; 9 nucleotides line up with TRBD2. With V trimmed by 0 bases and J by 5 bases, 13 bases remained unmatched. Germline lookup yields CDR1 DFQATT and CDR2 SNEGSKA (reference sequence). The CDR3 runs to 17 residues. The CDR3 DNA reads as TGCAGTGCTAGAGATTCGGGCGGGAGGGCCGCGGCGGAGACCCAGTACTTC. The encoded protein is CSARDSGGRAAAETQYF.

This clonotype came up many times. This sequence joins TRBV29-1 and TRBJ1-2, with no clear D. The germline V and J ends were trimmed by 5 bases and 3 bases, with 7 bases remaining between them. The CDR3 is 11 residues long. Germline values: CDR1 SQVTM, CDR2 ANQGSEA. The CDR3 DNA reads as TGCAGCGTTCTCCGGGACTATGGCTACACCTTC. Residues: CSVLRDYGYTF.

This clonotype was detected many times. The CDR3 loop is CASSRTSGILRQNEQFF. The CDR3 DNA sequence: TGTGCCAGCAGCCGGACTAGCGGGATTTTGCGCCAAAATGAGCAGTTCTTC. The rearrangement joins TRBV2 to TRBJ2-1, with 12 nucleotides matching TRBD2. V shed 6 bases and J 7 bases; nucleotides not matched to a gene: 13. There are 17 residues in the CDR3. Germline CDR1 is SNHLY and CDR2 is FYNNEI.

This clonotype appeared many times. The chain combines TRBV10-3 with TRBJ2-7; D may be TRBD2 (6 bases). Looked up from germline, CDR1 is ENHRY and CDR2 is SYGVKD. V lost 4 bases and J 6 bases, leaving 22 bases between the germline ends. The CDR3 contains 16 residues. CDR3 bases: TGTGCCATCAGTGTTTCGCGGGGTGACGACCTGGGCGAGCAGTACTTC. Its translation is CAISVSRGDDLGEQYF.

This chain links TRBV7-2 with TRBJ2-7, with D hard to call. The CDR3 sequence is 15 residues long. V lost 5 bases and J lost 5, with 19 bases in between. Per the germline V gene, CDR1 is SGHTA and CDR2 is FQGNSA. The chain's CDR3 is CASSPSGGSDHEQYF. CDR3 nucleotides: TGTGCCAGCAGCCCCTCGGGCGGTTCGGACCACGAGCAGTACTTC.

Here the CDR3 DNA reads TGCAGTGCTAGGGGACTAACGAACTCCTACGAGCAGTACTTC. Protein product: CSARGLTNSYEQYF. The gene calls are TRBV20-1 and TRBJ2-7, with 7 bases aligning to TRBD2. Germline CDR1 and CDR2: DFQATT and SNEGSKA (reference sequence). V was pared by 3 bases and J by 0 bases, with 5 bases of the junction left unmatched. The CDR3 sequence is 14 residues long.

This clonotype was counted between two and nine times. This rearrangement joins TRBV12-3 or TRBV12-4 to TRBJ1-1; maybe TRBD1 (5 bases). CDR3 length equals 16 residues. Deletions cut 6 bases from V and 4 bases from J, with 21 bases between. The CDR3 DNA reads as TGTGCCAGCAGCCAAAAGGTGGGTCGGGGCGGCACTGAAGCTTTCTTT. Its protein is CASSQKVGRGGTEAFF.

The chain carries TRBV5-1 and TRBJ1-1, with 9 bases identical to TRBD1. The CDR3 consists of 16 residues. CDR1 and CDR2 (germline): SGHRS, YFSETQ. Trimming cost V 5 bases and J 0 bases; bases outside gene matches: 8. Here the CDR3 reads CASRAGTGTVNTEAFF. In DNA, the CDR3 is TGCGCCAGCAGGGCCGGGACAGGGACTGTGAACACTGAAGCTTTCTTT.

Ten or more counts support this clonotype. The chain uses TRBV20-1 and TRBJ2-1; 10 bases agree with TRBD2. The germline gives CDR1 DFQATT, CDR2 SNEGSKA (reference sequence). V gave up 6 bases and J gave up 2 bases; unmatched junction bases: 1. This CDR3 has 13 amino acids. CDR3 amino acids: CSASGRAYNEQFF. The CDR3 DNA reads as TGCAGTGCCAGCGGGAGGGCCTACAATGAGCAGTTCTTC.

In its sample, this clonotype was seen a few times. The genes are TRBV5-1 and TRBJ2-1, with 8 bases lining up with TRBD2. Germline CDR1 SGHRS, CDR2 YFSETQ. The CDR3 sequence is 16 residues long. Losses at the gene ends were 4 bases for V and 4 bases for J; bases not matched to a gene: 10. CDR3 sequence: CASSPGGQGRYNEQFF. The CDR3 DNA reads as TGCGCCAGCAGCCCGGGGGGGCAGGGTCGGTACAATGAGCAGTTCTTC.